One sample yielded the 29 T cell receptor beta chains listed below, sequenced in a study of blood T cells in healthy people across ages. A second about 6 to 11 cycle PCR used barcoded and J-beta primers. MiXCR was run by TCRdb on the 5' RACE reads, yielding one entry per CDR3 protein. The data contain over a million distinct CDR3 sequences, 40% to 45% of them singletons. Sequenced sample: blood. These receptors all stem from a woman aged 18-29 years in good health.

This clonotype has more than one count but fewer than ten. The chain links TRBV6-5 to TRBJ2-7, with 7 nucleotides matching TRBD2. Germline lookup yields CDR1 MNHEY and CDR2 SVGAGI. The CDR3 totals 16 residues. J was trimmed by 0 bases and V by 6 bases; bases with no gene match: 11. This chain's CDR3 is CASSRLAARSSYEQYF. CDR3 nucleotide sequence: TGTGCCAGCAGCCGCCTAGCGGCTAGGAGCTCCTACGAGCAGTACTTC.

V and J are TRBV5-1 and TRBJ2-1, with D unresolved. Near its end, the DNA agrees better with TRBJ2-7, so the J call may be wrong. CDR1 and CDR2 (germline): SGHRS, YFSETQ. The CDR3 runs to 17 residues. In DNA, the CDR3 is TGCGCCAGCAGCTTGGACCCCGCCCAGGTAACCTACAATGAGCAGTACTTC. It yields the protein CASSLDPAQVTYNEQYF.

J is TRBJ2-4 and V is TRBV25-1; a possible D gene is TRBD2 (5 bases). Deletions cut 4 bases from V and 0 bases from J, with 7 bases between. Germline V lookup: CDR1 MGHDK, CDR2 SYGVNS. This CDR3 has 14 amino acids. CDR3 region: CASSGAGAKNIQYF. DNA of the CDR3: TGTGCCAGCAGTGGGGCGGGAGCCAAAAACATTCAGTACTTC.

Worth noting for this clonotype: One end of the junction varies from germline; a read error may be responsible. This rearrangement joins TRBV7-6 to TRBJ2-6; D tentatively fits TRBD1 or TRBD2 (5 bases each). The germline V gene encodes CDR1 SGHVS and CDR2 FNYEAQ. The CDR3 is 15 amino acids. CDR3 sequence (DNA): TGTGCCAGCAGCTTAATCGGGGTTGGGGCCAACGTCTTGACTTTC. Translating it yields CASSLIGVGANVLTF.

The chain uses TRBV27 and TRBJ2-1; the D gene is possibly TRBD1 (6 bases). The CDR3 covers 15 residues. Trimming took off 6 bases at V and 3 bases at J, with 15 bases between the two ends. CDR1 is MNHEY and CDR2 is SMNVEV in the germline V gene (reference sequence). The CDR3 region is CASRQKPDSYNEQFF. As DNA, the CDR3 is TGTGCCAGCAGGCAAAAGCCGGACAGCTACAATGAGCAGTTCTTC.

This chain uses TRBV2 with TRBJ2-1, with a possible D match to TRBD1 (7 bases). V was pared by 6 bases and J by 1 base, with 13 bases between. The germline V gene has CDR1 SNHLY and CDR2 FYNNEI. The CDR3 is made up of 15 amino acids. Written as DNA, the CDR3 is TGTGCCAGCAGGGGGGGCAGGGGGTCCTACAATGAGCAGTTCTTC. It codes for CASRGGRGSYNEQFF.

The chain's CDR3 is CASSQAYGLAADTQYF. In DNA form, the CDR3 reads TGCGCCAGCAGCCAAGCATACGGACTAGCGGCGGATACGCAGTATTTT. The rearrangement joins TRBV4-3 to TRBJ2-3; 10 bases match TRBD2. The germline V gene encodes CDR1 LGHNA and CDR2 YSLEER. The CDR3 is 16 residues long. V trimming: 1 base; J trimming: 6 bases; junction bases outside the gene matches: 7.

The sample holds a few counts of this clonotype. The gene calls are TRBV29-1 and TRBJ1-1; D is uncertain. Trimming shortened V by 0 bases and J by 6 bases, and 11 bases separated the two germline ends. CDR1 SQVTM and CDR2 ANQGSEA come from the germline V gene. There are 13 residues in the CDR3. CDR3 protein: CSVEDDAEAEAFF. The CDR3 DNA is TGCAGCGTTGAAGATGATGCAGAGGCTGAAGCTTTCTTT. Drawing the rest from reference TRBV29-1 and TRBJ1-1, the complete variable domain is SAVISQKPSRDICQRGTSLTIQCQVDSQVTMMFWYRQQPGQSLTLIATANQGSEATYESGFVIDKFPISRPNLTFSTLTVSNMSPEDSSIYLCSVEDDAEAEAFFGQGTRLTVV.

This clonotype was found a few times. The rearrangement links TRBV20-1 to TRBJ2-3; weak D call: TRBD2 (6 bases). The germline V and J ends were trimmed by 5 bases and 2 bases, with 17 bases remaining between them. This CDR3 comprises 15 residues. CDR1 and CDR2 (germline): DFQATT, SNEGSKA (reference sequence). CDR3 nucleotide sequence: TGCAGTGCTCCCATCCAGGCGGGACTCACAGATACGCAGTATTTT. Translating gives CSAPIQAGLTDTQYF.

This clonotype has more than one count but fewer than ten. In DNA form, the CDR3 reads TGTGCCAGCAGCTTAGGGGGGACTCGACAGTTCTTC. As protein: CASSLGGTRQFF. This rearrangement joins TRBV7-9 to TRBJ2-1; weak D call: TRBD2 (6 bases). The V gene's germline CDR1 is SEHNR and CDR2 FQNEAQ (reference sequence). The V gene lost 1 base and the J gene lost 13 bases, with 11 bases spanning the gap. The CDR3 is made up of 12 amino acids.

The gene calls are TRBV12-3 or TRBV12-4 and TRBJ2-1; D remains unclear. V was clipped by 1 base and J by 15 bases, with 10 bases between them. The CDR3 spans 11 residues. CDR3 sequence (DNA): TGTGCCAGCAGTTTAGAGGTAGAGAGGTTCTTC. Protein: CASSLEVERFF.

This clonotype was detected once. It may be a read error: a sequence one base away is much more abundant. The chain is built from TRBV28 and TRBJ2-1; 9 bases align to TRBD2. The CDR3 sequence is 12 residues long. Germline assignment: CDR1 MDHEN and CDR2 SYDVKM. The CDR3 DNA sequence: TGTGCTGGGGGAGCGGGAGGCCATGAGCAGTTCTTC. Amino acids: CAGGAGGHEQFF.

This clonotype was observed a handful of times. CDR3: CASSNRFGTGNSYEQYF. In DNA form, the CDR3 reads TGTGCCAGCAGCAACCGTTTCGGGACAGGGAACTCCTACGAGCAGTACTTC. The chain combines TRBV7-9 with TRBJ2-7; 9 nucleotides match TRBD1. Germline-derived CDR1 and CDR2 are SEHNR and FQNEAQ (reference sequence). The J segment lost 0 bases and the V segment lost 5 bases, leaving 11 bases of the junction unmatched. The CDR3 sequence is 17 residues long. Complete variable domain (other parts from reference TRBV7-9 and TRBJ2-7): DTGVSQNPRHKITKRGQNVTFRCDPISEHNRLYWYRQTLGQGPEFLTYFQNEAQLEKSRLLSDRFSAERPKGSFSTLEIQRTEQGDSAMYLCASSNRFGTGNSYEQYFGPGTRLTVT.

This clonotype was seen only a few times. The CDR3 nucleotides are TGTGCCAGCAGCGTAGATCTAGCGGGAGTTCAGGAGACCCAGTACTTC. As protein: CASSVDLAGVQETQYF. The chain joins TRBV9 to TRBJ2-5; 10 nucleotides line up with TRBD2. Looked up from germline, CDR1 is SGDLS and CDR2 is YYNGEE. J gave up 5 bases and V 0 bases, and 7 bases lay outside the gene matches. This CDR3 has 16 amino acids.

There are a few counts of this clonotype. The V gene is TRBV2, the J gene TRBJ2-3, with a possible D match to TRBD2 (5 bases). Deletions cut 11 bases from V and 3 bases from J, with 6 bases between. The CDR3 has 10 residues. Germline CDR1 SNHLY, CDR2 FYNNEI. As DNA, the CDR3 is TGTGCCGGCGGGACAGATACGCAGTATTTT. Protein sequence: CAGGTDTQYF. Supplemented by reference TRBV2 and TRBJ2-3, the full variable domain reads EPEVTQTPSHQVTQMGQEVILRCVPISNHLYFYWYRQILGQKVEFLVSFYNNEISEKSEIFDDQFSVERPDGSNFTLKIRSTKLEDSAMYFCAGGTDTQYFGPGTRLTVL.

V and J are TRBV7-2 and TRBJ2-5, with D maybe TRBD1 (6 bases). The CDR3 covers 15 residues. Germline CDR1 reads SGHTA; CDR2 reads FQGNSA. V was pared by 4 bases and J by 7 bases, with 19 bases between. This CDR3 reads CASSSLTGDLGTQYF. CDR3 nucleotides: TGTGCCAGCAGCTCTCTGACAGGAGACCTAGGGACCCAGTACTTC. Using reference TRBV7-2 and TRBJ2-5 for the parts outside the CDR3, the full variable domain is GAGVSQSPSNKVTEKGKDVELRCDPISGHTALYWYRQSLGQGLEFLIYFQGNSAPDKSGLPSDRFSAERTGGSVSTLTIQRTQQEDSAVYLCASSSLTGDLGTQYFGPGTRLLVL.

Note on this clonotype: This may be a read error: a much more frequent sequence differs by one nucleotide. The chain combines TRBV5-1 with TRBJ1-2; TRBD1 matches at 7 bases. The CDR3 contains 13 residues. The germline gives CDR1 SGHRS, CDR2 YFSETQ. The CDR3 spells CASSLRDSYGYSF. CDR3 nucleotide sequence: TGCGCCAGCAGCTTGCGGGACAGCTATGGCTACAGCTTC.

This clonotype was seen a handful of times. V gene TRBV4-2 combines with J gene TRBJ2-3; D not resolved. Germline assignment: CDR1 LGHNA and CDR2 YNFKEQ. The V end was cut by 1 base, the J end by 6 bases, with 14 bases between. This CDR3 is built from 15 residues. The CDR3: CASSQVLGASDTQYF. The CDR3 DNA sequence: TGTGCCAGCAGCCAAGTTTTGGGTGCGTCTGATACGCAGTATTTT.

The J gene is TRBJ1-2, the V gene TRBV7-2, with D perhaps matching TRBD1 (6 bases). V was cut by 4 bases and J by 1 base, with 16 bases left in between. The germline CDR1 and CDR2 sequences are SGHTA and FQGNSA. The CDR3 is 16 amino acids. CDR3 amino acids: CASSSYQGSFNYGYTF. In DNA form, the CDR3 reads TGTGCCAGCAGCTCTTATCAGGGGTCGTTTAACTATGGCTACACCTTC.

This chain links TRBV7-8 with TRBJ2-2, with 7 bases fitting TRBD1. The germline CDR1 and CDR2 sequences are SGHVS and FQNEAQ. Trimming at V came to 5 bases and at J to 4 bases, leaving 7 bases not matched to a gene. CDR3 size: 15 residues. The CDR3 is CASSGRQGTTGELFF. CDR3 coding DNA: TGTGCCAGCAGCGGAAGACAGGGAACCACCGGGGAGCTGTTTTTT.

This clonotype appeared a few times. The gene calls are TRBV7-9 and TRBJ2-5; D is perhaps TRBD1 (6 bases). The germline CDR1 and CDR2 sequences are SEHNR and FQNEAQ (reference sequence). The V gene lost 5 bases and the J gene lost 4 bases, with 11 bases spanning the gap. This CDR3 is built from 13 residues. The CDR3 region has the DNA TGTGCCAGCAGCAGACAGGCTTCAGAGACCCAGTACTTC. Its protein product is CASSRQASETQYF.

This clonotype came up a few times. This chain joins TRBV4-3 and TRBJ2-1; D uncertain. CDR3 length: 15 amino acids. Germline values: CDR1 LGHNA, CDR2 YSLEER. V lost 0 bases and J lost 6, with 12 bases in between. The CDR3 bases are TGCGCCAGCAGCCAAGAAAGGCTTCCCCTCAATGAGCAGTTCTTC. Translation gives CASSQERLPLNEQFF.

This clonotype was detected only a few times. V usage is TRBV4-2 and J usage is TRBJ1-4, with TRBD1 as a possible D gene (5 bases). The CDR3 contains 18 residues. Germline V CDR1 and CDR2: LGHNA, YNFKEQ. Trimming took 4 bases from V and 0 from J, leaving 18 bases between them. The CDR3 sequence: CASSLRRDAGSTNEKLFF. CDR3 DNA: TGTGCCAGCAGCCTACGACGGGACGCGGGATCAACTAATGAAAAACTGTTTTTT.

As to this clonotype: At one boundary the junction diverges from the germline segment, which might be a read error. The gene calls are TRBV9 and TRBJ1-1; no reliable D call. Germline lookup yields CDR1 SGDLS and CDR2 YYNGEE. The CDR3 sequence is 17 residues long. Written as DNA, the CDR3 is TGTGCCAGCAGCGTAGCAGATTGGAACCCAACGAACGCTGAAGCTTTCTTT. It is translated as CASSVADWNPTNAEAFF.

This clonotype has more than one count but fewer than ten. This rearrangement joins TRBV10-3 to TRBJ2-3; 8 bases fit TRBD2. V lost 5 bases to trimming and J lost 2 bases; unmatched junction nucleotides: 9. CDR3 length: 16 residues. Germline CDR1 reads ENHRY; CDR2 reads SYGVKD. The CDR3 loop reads CAISSLLAAPTDTQYF. The CDR3, as DNA: TGTGCCATCAGTTCCCTACTAGCGGCCCCCACAGATACGCAGTATTTT.

The genes are TRBV7-9 and TRBJ2-7, with D perhaps given as TRBD1 or TRBD2 (5 bases each). The CDR3 is made up of 15 amino acids. Germline-derived CDR1 and CDR2 are SEHNR and FQNEAQ (reference sequence). V lost 1 base, J lost 0 bases, and 10 bases lay in between. In nucleotides, the CDR3 is TGTGCCAGCAGCTTAGGGGACCACTACTCCTACGAGCAGTACTTC. Protein product: CASSLGDHYSYEQYF.

This clonotype occurred a few times. The CDR3 is CASGKDRERYEQYF. The CDR3, as DNA: TGTGCCAGCGGAAAAGACAGGGAAAGATACGAGCAGTACTTC. The chain is built from TRBV7-2 and TRBJ2-7, with 7 bases aligning to TRBD1. V lost 8 bases to trimming and J lost 4 bases; unmatched junction nucleotides: 11. Germline V gene data show CDR1 as SGHTA and CDR2 as FQGNSA. The CDR3 contains 14 residues.

The J gene is TRBJ2-1, the V gene TRBV12-3 or TRBV12-4; TRBD2 matches 9 bases. The CDR3 has 17 residues. Trimming removed 5 bases from V and 3 bases from J; junction bases left unmatched: 11. The CDR3: CASSETKTSGFYNEQFF. The CDR3 DNA sequence: TGTGCCAGCAGTGAGACAAAGACTAGCGGTTTCTACAATGAGCAGTTCTTC.

J is TRBJ1-5 and V is TRBV20-1, with D perhaps TRBD1 (6 bases). V was pared by 5 bases and J by 3 bases, with 11 bases between. Germline CDR1 is DFQATT and CDR2 is SNEGSKA (reference sequence). This CDR3 contains 13 residues. CDR3 bases: TGCAGTGCTGCTCGACAGGTCAATCAGCCCCAGCATTTT. As protein: CSAARQVNQPQHF.